A single T cell receptor beta chain is shown here with its context. The sample originates from a study of OX40 agonist ivuxolimab in advanced cancers. V trimming: 7 bases; J trimming: 5 bases; junction bases outside the gene matches: 15. This CDR3 comprises 17 residues. Germline CDR1 SEHNR, CDR2 FQNEAQ (reference sequence). Some clones are missing from TCRdb's copy, which holds only in-frame ones; the method was immunoSEQ multiplex PCR. The repertoire holds more than 50,000 clones, with just under 85% as singletons. The rearrangement uses TRBV7-9 and TRBJ2-1; 9 bases are a match to TRBD1. Sequenced material: CD4+ or CD8+ T cells sorted from blood, taken in a trial of the OX40 agonist ivuxolimab. This clonotype was obtained from an adult with an advanced solid tumor such as melanoma, head and neck, liver or kidney cancer. The CDR3 reads CASNLPLQGAADNEQFF. DNA of the CDR3: TGTGCCAGCAACCTCCCTTTACAGGGGGCCGCTGACAATGAGCAGTTCTTC.